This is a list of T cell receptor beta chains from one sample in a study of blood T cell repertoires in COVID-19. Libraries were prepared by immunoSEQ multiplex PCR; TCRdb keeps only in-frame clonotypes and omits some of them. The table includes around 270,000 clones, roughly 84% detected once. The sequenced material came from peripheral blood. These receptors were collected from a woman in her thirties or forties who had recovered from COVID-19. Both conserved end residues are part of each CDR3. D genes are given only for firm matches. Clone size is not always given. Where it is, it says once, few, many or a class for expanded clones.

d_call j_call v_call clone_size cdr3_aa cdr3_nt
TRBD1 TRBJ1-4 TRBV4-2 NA CASSQGQGGEKLFF TGTGCCAGCAGCCAGGGACAGGGTGGTGAAAAACTGTTTTTT
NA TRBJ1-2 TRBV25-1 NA CASSEGKGGGRGYTF TGTGCCAGCAGTGAAGGGAAAGGGGGAGGGCGCGGCTACACCTTC
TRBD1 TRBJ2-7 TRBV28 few CASLSDRGRYEQYF TGTGCCAGCCTTTCGGACAGGGGCCGGTACGAGCAGTACTTC
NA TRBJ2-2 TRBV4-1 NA CASSTRPNTGELFF TGCGCCAGCAGTACCAGGCCGAACACCGGGGAGCTGTTTTTT
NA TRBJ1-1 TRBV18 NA CASSPTTPGDTEAFF TGTGCCAGCTCACCTACGACCCCAGGCGACACTGAAGCTTTCTTT
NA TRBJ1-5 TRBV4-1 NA CASSADRGNQPQHF TGCGCCAGCAGCGCTGACCGGGGCAATCAGCCCCAGCATTTT
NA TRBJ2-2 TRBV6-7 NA CASNHSNGGPPGELFF TGTGCCAGCAACCACTCAAACGGGGGGCCCCCCGGGGAGCTGTTTTTT
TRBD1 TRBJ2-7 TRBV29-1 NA CSVRQGTYEQYF TGCAGCGTTCGACAGGGCACCTACGAGCAGTACTTC
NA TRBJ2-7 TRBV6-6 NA CASSYAGAHSYEQYF TGTGCCAGCAGTTACGCGGGGGCGCACTCCTACGAGCAGTACTTC
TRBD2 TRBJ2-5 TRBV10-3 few CAISDVGGAKETQYF TGTGCCATCAGTGATGTCGGGGGGGCCAAGGAGACCCAGTACTTC
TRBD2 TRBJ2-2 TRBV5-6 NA CASSLFGTSGKNTGELFF TGTGCCAGCAGCTTGTTCGGCACTAGCGGAAAGAACACCGGGGAGCTGTTTTTT
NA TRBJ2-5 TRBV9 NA CASSLSGLAGETQYF TGTGCCAGCAGCCTTAGTGGGTTAGCTGGGGAGACCCAGTACTTC
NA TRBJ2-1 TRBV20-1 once CSASNGNEQFF TGCAGTGCTAGCAACGGCAATGAGCAGTTCTTC
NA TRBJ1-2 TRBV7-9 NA CASSLGTTNGYTF TGTGCCAGCAGCCTTGGGACAACAAATGGCTACACCTTC
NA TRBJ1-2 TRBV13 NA CASSYIQSRSNYGYTF TGTGCCAGCAGCTATATACAGTCCCGGTCGAACTATGGCTACACCTTC
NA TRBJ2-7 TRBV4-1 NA CASSHLLGGARYEQYF TGCGCCAGCAGCCATCTTCTCGGAGGGGCCCGCTACGAGCAGTACTTC
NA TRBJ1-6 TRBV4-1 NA CASSQNQNNYNSPLHF TGCGCCAGCAGCCAAAATCAGAATAACTATAATTCACCCCTCCACTTT
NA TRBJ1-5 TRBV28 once CASSGGGQPQHF TGTGCCAGCAGCGGCGGGGGCCAGCCCCAGCATTTT
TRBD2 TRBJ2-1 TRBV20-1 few CSAGELAGGPIEQFF TGCAGTGCTGGTGAACTAGCGGGGGGGCCTATTGAGCAGTTCTTC
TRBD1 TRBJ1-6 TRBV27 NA CASGPPDRLDSPLHF TGTGCCAGCGGTCCGCCGGACAGGCTAGATTCACCCCTCCACTTT
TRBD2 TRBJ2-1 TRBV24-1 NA CATSAPTGGPHNEQFF TGTGCCACCAGTGCCCCCACGGGGGGGCCCCACAATGAGCAGTTCTTC
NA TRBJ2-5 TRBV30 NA CAWTHSGETQYF TGTGCCTGGACCCATTCGGGGGAGACCCAGTACTTC
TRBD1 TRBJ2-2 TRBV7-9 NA CASSIQGGNTGELFF TGTGCCAGCAGCATACAGGGGGGGAACACCGGGGAGCTGTTTTTT
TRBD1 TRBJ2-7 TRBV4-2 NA CASSPPGQGAREQYF TGTGCCAGCAGCCCCCCGGGACAGGGGGCGCGGGAGCAGTACTTC
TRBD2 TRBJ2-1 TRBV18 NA CASSPPAGGLGNEQFF TGTGCCAGCTCACCACCCGCGGGGGGGCTCGGCAATGAGCAGTTCTTC
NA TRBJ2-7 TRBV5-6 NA CASSLGQVGYEQYF TGTGCCAGCAGCTTGGGTCAGGTTGGCTACGAGCAGTACTTC
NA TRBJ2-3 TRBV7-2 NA CASSWSFSADTQYF TGTGCCAGCAGCTGGTCGTTTAGCGCAGATACGCAGTATTTT
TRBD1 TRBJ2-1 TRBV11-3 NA CASTQQGVNNEQFF TGTGCCAGCACTCAACAGGGGGTTAACAATGAGCAGTTCTTC
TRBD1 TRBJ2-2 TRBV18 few CASSLTQGPGELFF TGTGCCAGCTCACTCACACAGGGGCCCGGGGAGCTGTTTTTT
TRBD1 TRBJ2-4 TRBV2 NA CASSPGTGFADIQYF TGTGCCAGCAGCCCCGGGACAGGGTTCGCCGACATTCAGTACTTC
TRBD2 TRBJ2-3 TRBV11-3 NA CASSPRLAGNTDTQYF TGTGCCAGCAGCCCCCGACTAGCGGGTAACACAGATACGCAGTATTTT
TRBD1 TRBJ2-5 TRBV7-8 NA CASSKKDRGKETQYF TGTGCCAGCAGCAAAAAGGACAGGGGAAAAGAGACCCAGTACTTC
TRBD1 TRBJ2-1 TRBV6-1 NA CASSEFTGGRRNEQFF TGTGCCAGCAGTGAATTCACAGGGGGCAGGAGGAATGAGCAGTTCTTC
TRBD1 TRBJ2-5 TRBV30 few CAWSVTGGGETQYF TGTGCCTGGAGTGTTACAGGGGGCGGAGAGACCCAGTACTTC
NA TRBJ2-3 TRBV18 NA CASSPKDTQYF TGTGCCAGCTCCCCCAAAGATACGCAGTATTTT
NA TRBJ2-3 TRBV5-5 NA CASSFKAGTDTQYF TGTGCCAGCAGCTTCAAAGCGGGCACAGATACGCAGTATTTT
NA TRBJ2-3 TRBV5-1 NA CASGVTGNPDTQYF TGCGCCAGCGGCGTTACAGGGAATCCAGATACGCAGTATTTT
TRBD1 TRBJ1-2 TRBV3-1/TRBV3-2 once CASSQPGQGAVYGYTF TGTGCCAGCAGCCAGCCGGGACAGGGGGCTGTCTATGGCTACACCTTC
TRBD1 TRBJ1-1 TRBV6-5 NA CASSYALGQETEAFF TGTGCCAGCAGTTACGCTCTAGGACAGGAAACTGAAGCTTTCTTT
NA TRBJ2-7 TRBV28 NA CASSLLAGRGQYF TGTGCCAGCAGTTTATTGGCAGGGCGGGGGCAGTACTTC
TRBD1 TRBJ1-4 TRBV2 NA CASRGTGSNEKLFF TGTGCCAGCAGGGGGACAGGGTCTAATGAAAAACTGTTTTTT
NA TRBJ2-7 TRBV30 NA CAWNRGSDEQYF TGTGCCTGGAACCGAGGTTCCGACGAGCAGTACTTC
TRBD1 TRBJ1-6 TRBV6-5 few CASSYFGTGDSPLHF TGTGCCAGCAGTTACTTCGGGACAGGGGATTCACCCCTCCACTTT
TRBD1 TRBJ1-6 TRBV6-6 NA CASSPGQGSSYNSPLHF TGTGCCAGCAGTCCGGGACAGGGGAGCTCCTATAATTCACCCCTCCACTTT
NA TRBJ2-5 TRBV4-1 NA CASSQGRGRGRVETQYF TGCGCCAGCAGCCAAGGGAGGGGGCGGGGTAGAGTAGAGACCCAGTACTTC
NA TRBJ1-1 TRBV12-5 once CASARTPGAEAFF TGTGCTAGTGCCCGCACGCCGGGAGCTGAAGCTTTCTTT
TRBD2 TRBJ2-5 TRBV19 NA CASSPHASGGTKETQYF TGTGCCAGTAGTCCTCACGCTAGCGGGGGGACCAAAGAGACCCAGTACTTC